This T cell receptor beta chain was obtained from a study of T cell changes during pregnancy in multiple sclerosis. Trimming removed 1 base at V and 4 bases at J, with 10 bases between. The CDR3 contains 14 residues. Per the germline V gene, CDR1 is SGHDT and CDR2 is YYEEEE. Clones were read by immunoSEQ multiplex PCR, and TCRdb kept only the in-frame ones, dropping some. The data contain some 100,000 clones, about 94% of them singletons. The sequence was collected from a female donor with multiple sclerosis, enrolled in a pregnancy study. The starting material was peripheral blood, obtained before pregnancy. The chain carries TRBV5-6 and TRBJ2-3, with D possibly TRBD1 on 6 matching bases. In DNA, the CDR3 is TGTGCCAGCAGCTTGAATTGGGGGCCAGATACGCAGTATTTT. Translated: CASSLNWGPDTQYF.